These 23 T cell receptor beta chains came from one sample sequenced in a study of blood T cell repertoires in COVID-19. Using immunoSEQ multiplex PCR, the repertoire was profiled, and TCRdb retains in-frame clones only, with some absent. The data contain about 160,000 clones, roughly 93% of them singletons. The sample comprised peripheral blood. Every receptor here comes from a man aged 18 to 29 with acute or convalescent COVID-19.

This rearrangement joins TRBV5-5 to TRBJ2-7; the D is unclear. CDR1 is SGHKS and CDR2 is YYEKEE in the germline V gene (reference sequence). The CDR3 spans 13 residues. The ends were cut back, 4 bases at V and 4 bases at J, with 12 bases in the middle. DNA for the CDR3: TGTGCCAGCAGCACTTCTCCTACTTACGAGCAGTACTTC. Translated, it gives CASSTSPTYEQYF.

V and J are TRBV5-1 and TRBJ1-6; no definite D call. Germline CDR1 and CDR2: SGHRS and YFSETQ. The CDR3 extends over 15 amino acids. Trimming left V 4 bases short and J 6 bases short, with 14 bases between. As DNA, the CDR3 is TGCGCCAGCAGCCCCAACGGGAGACCTAATTCACCCCTCCACTTT. Amino acid sequence: CASSPNGRPNSPLHF.

The chain links TRBV27 to TRBJ2-7; perhaps TRBD1 as D (6 bases). The V end lost 5 bases, the J end lost 2 bases, and 16 bases lay between the germline ends. Germline CDR1 reads MNHEY; CDR2 reads SMNVEV (reference sequence). The CDR3 is 15 residues long. The CDR3 DNA follows: TGTGCCAGCAGTCCATCAGGACAGTTTCCCTACGAGCAGTACTTC. It yields the protein CASSPSGQFPYEQYF.

The gene calls are TRBV27 and TRBJ1-1; D is perhaps TRBD1 (5 bases). Trimming took off 3 bases at V and 5 bases at J, with 16 bases between the two ends. CDR3 length: 15 amino acids. CDR1 and CDR2 from the germline V gene are MNHEY and SMNVEV (reference sequence). The CDR3 reads CASSFVPGVGTEAFF. The CDR3 DNA follows: TGTGCCAGCAGTTTTGTTCCGGGGGTGGGTACTGAAGCTTTCTTT.

V usage is TRBV2 and J usage is TRBJ1-5; no firm D call. This CDR3 is built from 14 residues. CDR1 and CDR2 (germline): SNHLY, FYNNEI. The V end was cut by 2 bases, the J end by 0 bases, with 5 bases between. The CDR3 sequence is CASSEMSSNQPQHF. CDR3 DNA sequence: TGTGCCAGCAGTGAAATGAGTAGCAATCAGCCCCAGCATTTT.

The J gene is TRBJ1-2, the V gene TRBV3-1 (or the pseudogene TRBV3-2); no clear D gene. Deletions cut 0 bases from V and 4 bases from J, with 12 bases between. CDR1 and CDR2 from the germline V gene are LGHDT and YNNKEL (reference sequence). CDR3 size: 15 residues. As DNA, the CDR3 is TGTGCCAGCAGCCAAGATTTGGCAGGAATCTATGGCTACACCTTC. Translation: CASSQDLAGIYGYTF.

Remarks on this clone: This specimen includes other DNA sequences encoding the same CDR3. The genes are TRBV19 and TRBJ1-1; no clear D. Germline loops: CDR1 LNHDA, CDR2 SQIVND (reference sequence). This CDR3 region has 13 residues. V was clipped by 4 bases and J by 1 base, with 7 bases between them. The CDR3 DNA reads TGTGCCAGTAGTACAGGTGGGAACACTGAAGCTTTCTTT. Translated, it gives CASSTGGNTEAFF.

V and J are TRBV30 and TRBJ2-7; D gene ambiguous. The CDR3 extends over 12 amino acids. Germline assignment: CDR1 GTSNPN and CDR2 SVGIG (reference sequence). Trimming removed 5 bases from V and 0 bases from J, with 8 bases in between. The CDR3 region has the DNA TGTGCCTGGGACTCCCACTCCTACGAGCAGTACTTC. It translates to CAWDSHSYEQYF. Full variable domain (remainder filled in from reference TRBV30 and TRBJ2-7): SQTIHQWPATLVQPVGSPLSLECTVEGTSNPNLYWYRQAAGRGLQLLFYSVGIGQISSEVPQNLSASRPQDRQFILSSKKLLLSDSGFYLCAWDSHSYEQYFGPGTRLTVT.

The rearrangement joins TRBV21-1 to TRBJ2-7; the table's D call, TRBD1, has no DNA check behind it. TRBV21-1 is a known pseudogene. The CDR3 extends over 20 amino acids. The CDR3 DNA follows: TGTGCCAGCAGCCCACCCCCCACGGTAGGTTGGGACAGGAGCTCCTACGAGCAGTACTTC. This encodes CASSPPPTVGWDRSSYEQYF.

The rearrangement links TRBV5-4 to TRBJ2-5, with TRBD2 as a possible D gene (6 bases). Germline V gene data show CDR1 as SGHNT and CDR2 as YYREEE (reference sequence). Trimming shortened V by 4 bases and J by 4 bases, and 14 bases separated the two germline ends. This CDR3 has 14 residues. CDR3 in DNA: TGTGCCAGCAGCCTGGCCGGACTATCAGAGACCCAGTACTTC. It is translated as CASSLAGLSETQYF.

J is TRBJ1-5 and V is TRBV5-6, with 8 nucleotides matching TRBD1. V was clipped by 1 base and J by 4 bases; unmatched bases: 7. Germline V CDR1 and CDR2: SGHDT, YYEEEE. The CDR3 covers 16 residues. CDR3 loop: CASSLLAQGENQPQHF. CDR3 sequence (DNA): TGTGCCAGCAGCTTGTTGGCACAGGGGGAGAATCAGCCCCAGCATTTT.

The gene calls are TRBV6-5 and TRBJ1-2, with 11 bases that match TRBD1. With 0 bases clipped from V and 2 bases from J, the junction kept 2 bases outside the gene matches. The CDR3 extends over 16 amino acids. The V gene's germline CDR1 is MNHEY and CDR2 SVGAGI. CDR3 nucleotides: TGTGCCAGCAGTTACTCGAGGACAGGGGGCAACTATGGCTACACCTTC. This gives the protein CASSYSRTGGNYGYTF.

The chain uses TRBV4-1 and TRBJ2-1; D might be TRBD2 (6 bases). The CDR3 is 12 residues long. Germline lookup yields CDR1 MGHRA and CDR2 YSYEKL. Deletions cut 3 bases from V and 9 bases from J, with 9 bases between. Here the CDR3 DNA reads TGCGCCAGCAGCCATACTAGCACTGAGCAGTTCTTC. Amino acids: CASSHTSTEQFF.

The CDR3 nucleotides are TGTGCCAGTAGTGGAGCGGCCGGATCCGGGGAGCTGTTTTTT. Encoded protein: CASSGAAGSGELFF. The chain combines TRBV19 with TRBJ2-2; D is possibly TRBD2 (5 bases). This CDR3 has 14 residues. Germline CDR1 and CDR2: LNHDA and SQIVND (reference sequence). Between the trimmed V and J ends, which lost 5 bases and 6 bases, there was a span of 13 bases.

This rearrangement joins TRBV19 to TRBJ2-1, with TRBD2 matching 15 bases. After removal of 5 bases from V and 8 bases from J, the junction contained 7 bases not matched to a gene. CDR1 is LNHDA, CDR2 SQIVND, per germline (reference sequence). This CDR3 is built from 16 residues. The CDR3 coding sequence is TGTGCCAGTAGTCCCTATGGACTAGCGGGAGGGGATGAGCAGTTCTTC. Translation gives CASSPYGLAGGDEQFF.

The V gene is TRBV15, the J gene TRBJ2-6; weak D call: TRBD1 (6 bases). CDR3 length: 17 residues. V lost 3 bases and J 0 bases, leaving 12 bases between the germline ends. Germline lookup yields CDR1 LNHNV and CDR2 YYDKDF (reference sequence). The CDR3 protein is CATSSRGLFSGANVLTF. Written as DNA, the CDR3 is TGTGCCACCAGCAGCAGGGGTTTATTCTCTGGGGCCAACGTCCTGACTTTC.

V is TRBV7-9 and J is TRBJ2-3; TRBD2 agrees at 13 bases. In germline, CDR1 is SEHNR, CDR2 FQNEAQ (reference sequence). J was trimmed by 3 bases and V by 4 bases; bases with no gene match: 4. The CDR3 length is 16 residues. The DNA of the CDR3 is TGTGCCAGCAGCTCGACTAGCGGGAGGACGACAGATACGCAGTATTTT. Protein sequence: CASSSTSGRTTDTQYF.

The V call is TRBV10-3, the J call TRBJ2-7; 7 bases map to TRBD1. The germline V gene has CDR1 ENHRY and CDR2 SYGVKD. Trimming at V came to 2 bases and at J to 3 bases, leaving 7 bases not matched to a gene. CDR3 length: 15 residues. CDR3 nucleotides: TGTGCCATCAGTGAGCCGAAGACAGGGATCTACGAGCAGTACTTC. This translates into CAISEPKTGIYEQYF.

The chain joins TRBV6-6 to TRBJ1-5; no definite D call. This CDR3 has 12 residues. The V gene's germline CDR1 is MNHNY and CDR2 SVGAGI (reference sequence). Trimming took off 2 bases at V and 13 bases at J, with 12 bases between the two ends. CDR3 sequence: CASSYPRRRQHF. The CDR3 region has the DNA TGTGCCAGCAGTTACCCTAGGAGACGACAGCATTTT.

The chain combines TRBV27 with TRBJ2-7; tentatively, D is TRBD1 (5 bases). CDR3 length equals 13 residues. The germline CDR1 and CDR2 sequences are MNHEY and SMNVEV (reference sequence). V was trimmed by 2 bases and J by 3 bases, leaving 8 bases between them. In DNA, the CDR3 is TGTGCCAGCAGTTTAACAGGCGTCTACGAGCAGTACTTC. It specifies CASSLTGVYEQYF.

V usage is TRBV6-5 and J usage is TRBJ1-3; 9 bases match TRBD1. The CDR3 contains 14 residues. The J segment lost 4 bases and the V segment lost 5 bases, leaving 3 bases of the junction unmatched. Germline CDR1 reads MNHEY; CDR2 reads SVGAGI. The CDR3 DNA sequence: TGTGCCAGCAGTAACAGGGGGCGAGGAAACACCATATATTTT. Translated, it gives CASSNRGRGNTIYF.

The gene calls are TRBV19 and TRBJ2-7, with TRBD1 matching over 12 bases. The CDR3 sequence is 14 residues long. V shed 7 bases, J shed 6 bases, and the junction held 7 bases outside the gene matches. CDR1 LNHDA and CDR2 SQIVND come from the germline V gene (reference sequence). Written as DNA, the CDR3 is TGTGCCAGTAAGGGAGGGACAGGGGGCGTCGAGCAGTACTTC. Protein product: CASKGGTGGVEQYF.

The chain joins TRBV6-5 to TRBJ1-3; D is undetermined. Germline V CDR1 and CDR2: MNHEY, SVGAGI. The CDR3 covers 14 residues. The V gene lost 6 bases and the J gene lost 0 bases, with 9 bases spanning the gap. As DNA, the CDR3 is TGTGCCAGCAGGCCAGTAAGCTCTGGAAACACCATATATTTT. Amino acids: CASRPVSSGNTIYF.